Each of the 23 T cell receptor beta chains below was sequenced from the same sample in a study of blood T cell repertoires in COVID-19. Produced via immunoSEQ multiplex PCR; TCRdb's table is partial and in-frame only. The table records about 200,000 clones, roughly 84% of them present only once. Material for sequencing was peripheral blood. These receptors were collected from a man aged 45-65 years with COVID-19, enrolled during active disease.

This clone was counted a few times. The rearrangement joins TRBV6-5 to TRBJ1-5, with TRBD1 matching over 7 bases. V lost 7 bases and J lost 4; bases outside the gene matches: 7. This CDR3 spans 14 amino acids. Per germline, CDR1 MNHEY and CDR2 SVGAGI. The CDR3 nucleotides are TGTGCCAGCATCGAGGGACAGCCAAATCAGCCCCAGCATTTT. This codes for CASIEGQPNQPQHF.

The chain links TRBV7-2 to TRBJ1-3, with D unresolved. The CDR3 covers 16 residues. With 5 bases removed from V and 0 bases from J, the gap between germline ends came to 14 bases. Looked up from germline, CDR1 is SGHTA and CDR2 is FQGNSA. CDR3 DNA sequence: TGTGCCAGCAGCCCAGAATCCAGAAGCTCTGGAAACACCATATATTTT. This codes for CASSPESRSSGNTIYF.

V and J are TRBV7-2 and TRBJ2-4; 9 bases fit TRBD1. J was trimmed by 8 bases and V by 4 bases; bases with no gene match: 9. This CDR3 has 15 residues. The germline V gene has CDR1 SGHTA and CDR2 FQGNSA. CDR3 in DNA: TGTGCCAGCAGCTCACCCGGGACAGGGAGGGACATTCAGTACTTC. It encodes CASSSPGTGRDIQYF.

This chain joins TRBV5-4 and TRBJ1-2, with D uncertain. Between the trimmed V and J ends, which lost 1 base and 1 base, there was a span of 5 bases. CDR1 SGHNT and CDR2 YYREEE come from the germline V gene (reference sequence). There are 13 residues in the CDR3. CDR3 nucleotides: TGTGCCAGCAGCTTGACAGTTAACTATGGCTACACCTTC. It translates to CASSLTVNYGYTF.

V is TRBV4-3 and J is TRBJ2-1, with TRBD1 identical over 11 bases. Germline V CDR1 and CDR2: LGHNA, YSLEER. This CDR3 spans 17 amino acids. The V segment lost 0 bases and the J segment 6 bases; nucleotides outside the gene matches: 7. The CDR3, as DNA: TGCGCCAGCAGCCAAGATCCCGGGACAGGGGGTGGCAATGAGCAGTTCTTC. Translating gives CASSQDPGTGGGNEQFF.

V and J are TRBV19 and TRBJ2-1; D possibly corresponds to TRBD1 (5 bases). CDR1 LNHDA and CDR2 SQIVND come from the germline V gene (reference sequence). Trimming stripped 0 bases from V and 4 bases from J, with 7 bases between. The CDR3 totals 14 residues. The CDR3 is CASSIDRAYNEQFF. CDR3 in DNA: TGTGCCAGTAGTATAGACAGGGCTTACAATGAGCAGTTCTTC.

The chain has TRBV5-4 and TRBJ2-2, with TRBD2 identical over 10 bases. Germline V gives CDR1 SGHNT, CDR2 YYREEE (reference sequence). The CDR3 is 18 residues long. V was clipped by 0 bases and J by 0 bases; unmatched bases: 5. The CDR3 sequence is CASSLGASGGANTGELFF. The CDR3 bases are TGTGCCAGCAGCTTGGGAGCTAGCGGGGGCGCGAACACCGGGGAGCTGTTTTTT.

This chain links TRBV5-6 with TRBJ1-1, with 10 bases fitting TRBD1. Germline loops: CDR1 SGHDT, CDR2 YYEEEE. The CDR3 totals 13 residues. Germline trimming cut 2 bases from V and 10 bases from J; bases unmatched to any gene: 5. The CDR3: CASSFGQGVRAFF. DNA of the CDR3: TGTGCCAGCAGCTTCGGACAGGGGGTTAGAGCTTTCTTT. Combining the CDR3 with reference TRBV5-6 and TRBJ1-1 gives the whole variable domain DAGVTQSPTHLIKTRGQQVTLRCSPKSGHDTVSWYQQALGQGPQFIFQYYEEEERQRGNFPDRFSGHQFPNYSSELNVNALLLGDSALYLCASSFGQGVRAFFGQGTRLTVV.

This chain connects TRBV5-4 to TRBJ2-6; 11 bases align to TRBD2. The CDR3 is 18 amino acids. V lost 4 bases to trimming and J lost 0 bases; unmatched junction nucleotides: 6. Germline CDR1 and CDR2: SGHNT and YYREEE (reference sequence). CDR3 protein: CASSRPSGGSSGANVLTF. The DNA for the CDR3 is TGTGCCAGCAGCCGACCTAGCGGGGGGTCCTCTGGGGCCAACGTCCTGACTTTC.

The chain couples TRBV19 to TRBJ1-2; weak D call: TRBD1 (6 bases). The CDR3 runs to 16 residues. Trimming took off 4 bases at V and 2 bases at J, with 17 bases between the two ends. Germline V gives CDR1 LNHDA, CDR2 SQIVND (reference sequence). CDR3 sequence: CASSTGTTGTNYGYTF. CDR3 DNA sequence: TGTGCCAGTAGTACCGGGACAACCGGGACAAACTATGGCTACACCTTC.

This clone has at least ten counts. Distinct nucleotide sequences in the sample also encode this CDR3. The genes are TRBV6-5 and TRBJ2-1, with TRBD2 matching over 16 bases. The CDR3 sequence is 16 residues long. Per the germline V gene, CDR1 is MNHEY and CDR2 is SVGAGI. After removal of 2 bases from V and 7 bases from J, the junction contained 2 bases not matched to a gene. CDR3 DNA: TGTGCCAGCAGTTACACGGGACTAGCGGGAGGGAATGAGCAGTTCTTC. This sequence encodes CASSYTGLAGGNEQFF.

This rearrangement joins TRBV14 to TRBJ2-7, with 8 bases matching TRBD1. This CDR3 is 14 amino acids long. Trimming took 4 bases from V and 3 from J; bases not matched to a gene: 5. Germline V lookup: CDR1 SGHDN, CDR2 FVKESK. CDR3 amino acids: CASSRTGSFYEQYF. CDR3 bases: TGTGCCAGCAGCCGGACAGGGAGTTTCTACGAGCAGTACTTC.

This clone was detected once. The chain employs TRBV6-5 and TRBJ2-7, with D perhaps matching TRBD2 (6 bases). Deletions cut 7 bases from V and 6 bases from J, with 19 bases between. Germline V gives CDR1 MNHEY, CDR2 SVGAGI. The CDR3 spans 14 residues. In nucleotides, the CDR3 is TGTGCCAGCATCCCCCCGGGGGTGGTGGGCGAGCAGTACTTC. Protein product: CASIPPGVVGEQYF.

This clone was detected only once. The V and J genes are TRBV29-1 and TRBJ1-1; TRBD1 matches at 7 bases. The V and J ends lost 6 bases and 4 bases, in that order; junction bases with no gene match: 11. Looked up from germline, CDR1 is SQVTM and CDR2 is ANQGSEA. The CDR3 consists of 14 residues. CDR3 amino acids: CSVIGLQGTTEAFF. CDR3 nucleotide sequence: TGCAGCGTCATAGGGTTACAGGGGACCACTGAAGCTTTCTTT.

The CDR3 protein is CASSETSGGADTQYF. The CDR3 DNA reads as TGTGCCAGCAGCGAAACTAGCGGGGGGGCAGATACGCAGTATTTT. V gene TRBV3-1 (or the pseudogene TRBV3-2) combines with J gene TRBJ2-3, with 13 bases lining up with TRBD2. The germline gives CDR1 LGHDT, CDR2 YNNKEL (reference sequence). With 5 bases clipped from V and 4 bases from J, the junction kept 3 bases outside the gene matches. CDR3 length: 15 residues.

The V gene is TRBV13, the J gene TRBJ1-1, with 8 bases matching TRBD1. This CDR3 spans 14 amino acids. Germline V gene sequence: CDR1 PRHDT, CDR2 FYEKMQ (reference sequence). V gave up 2 bases and J gave up 10 bases; unmatched junction bases: 9. The CDR3 region has the DNA TGTGCCAGCAGCTTACAAGGTCGCGGGACAGGAGCTTTCTTT. Translating gives CASSLQGRGTGAFF. Full variable domain (outside the CDR3, taken from reference TRBV13 and TRBJ1-1): AAGVIQSPRHLIKEKRETATLKCYPIPRHDTVYWYQQGPGQDPQFLISFYEKMQSDKGSIPDRFSAQQFSDYHSELNMSSLELGDSALYFCASSLQGRGTGAFFGQGTRLTVV.

CDR3 region: CATSDSRERKLFF. The CDR3 DNA follows: TGTGCCACCAGTGATTCCCGGGAGAGAAAACTGTTTTTT. The chain joins TRBV24-1 to TRBJ1-4; no reliable D call. The CDR3 covers 13 residues. In germline, CDR1 is KGHDR, CDR2 SFDVKD. V gave up 2 bases and J gave up 10 bases, with 10 bases separating them.

The J gene is TRBJ2-5, the V gene TRBV19, with 10 bases that match TRBD1. In germline, CDR1 is LNHDA, CDR2 SQIVND (reference sequence). CDR3 length: 16 residues. Unmatched junction bases numbered 9, after V lost 3 bases and J lost 5 bases. CDR3 sequence: CASSMAGQGVRETQYF. CDR3 nucleotide sequence: TGTGCCAGTAGTATGGCAGGACAGGGGGTCAGGGAGACCCAGTACTTC.

The chain employs TRBV5-1 and TRBJ2-7; 8 bases match TRBD1. Germline CDR1 and CDR2: SGHRS and YFSETQ. Trimming cost V 1 base and J 2 bases; bases outside gene matches: 5. CDR3 size: 15 residues. CDR3 nucleotides: TGCGCCAGCAGCTTGACGACAGGGGAAGCCTACGAGCAGTACTTC. Encoded protein: CASSLTTGEAYEQYF. Full variable domain (missing parts from reference TRBV5-1 and TRBJ2-7): KAGVTQTPRYLIKTRGQQVTLSCSPISGHRSVSWYQQTPGQGLQFLFEYFSETQRNKGNFPGRFSGRQFSNSRSEMNVSTLELGDSALYLCASSLTTGEAYEQYFGPGTRLTVT.

V and J are TRBV19 and TRBJ2-1; the match to TRBD2 covers 11 bases. Per germline, CDR1 LNHDA and CDR2 SQIVND (reference sequence). The CDR3 totals 21 residues. After removal of 10 bases from V and 5 bases from J, the junction contained 28 bases not matched to a gene. The CDR3 nucleotides read TGTGCCACCAGTCCCGGGACAGGGAGGGGTAGCGGGAGGGCCAGCGACAATGAGCAGTTCTTC. This translates into CATSPGTGRGSGRASDNEQFF.

This sequence joins TRBV3-1 (or the pseudogene TRBV3-2) and TRBJ1-5; D ambiguous. The CDR3 is 13 amino acids. CDR1 is LGHDT and CDR2 is YNNKEL in the germline V gene (reference sequence). V was shortened by 5 bases and J by 4 bases, with 9 bases between the two germline ends. The CDR3 protein is CASSTESNQPQHF. The CDR3 DNA is TGTGCCAGCAGCACAGAATCAAATCAGCCCCAGCATTTT.

This clone was recorded a few times. The chain has TRBV13 and TRBJ2-3; the D gene is possibly TRBD1 (6 bases). The V and J ends lost 3 bases and 6 bases respectively, with 13 bases between them. Germline assignment: CDR1 PRHDT and CDR2 FYEKMQ (reference sequence). CDR3 length: 14 amino acids. CDR3 loop: CASSFRGGSDTQYF. The CDR3 DNA follows: TGTGCCAGCAGCTTCAGGGGCGGGTCGGATACGCAGTATTTT.

The rearrangement links TRBV7-2 to TRBJ1-6; TRBD1 matches 8 bases. The V gene end was trimmed by 5 bases and the J gene end by 6 bases; junction bases not matched to a gene: 6. The CDR3 runs to 15 residues. Germline loops: CDR1 SGHTA, CDR2 FQGNSA. The CDR3 region is CASSPSGQGNSPLHF. DNA of the CDR3: TGTGCCAGCAGCCCCAGCGGACAGGGTAATTCACCCCTCCACTTT.